The clone carrying this T cell receptor beta chain was counted between two and nine times. Its antigen is still unknown. The data stem from a study of T cell repertoires in cytomegalovirus infection. Study in general: Researchers turned to recently identified HLA-C-restricted CMV epitopes as well as well-studied HLA-B-restricted ones. In public TCR beta signatures, there were indications of both CMV infection and matching HLA type.

TCRdb fed the reads into MiXCR, producing one record per CDR3 protein. The sample yields 110,000 to 150,000 distinct CDR3 sequences, 25% to 35% seen once. V lost 5 bases to trimming and J lost 2 bases, with 16 bases between them. This CDR3 is 16 amino acids long. The V gene's germline CDR1 is MNHEY and CDR2 SMNVEV (reference sequence). The rearrangement uses TRBV27 and TRBJ1-5; no reliable D call. The sequence was obtained from a human donor in good health (CMV status not recorded). Some clones in this sample may be carry-over from other donors' samples. The sequencing here drew on CD8+ T cells from cultured PBMCs, taken from culture after CMV antigen stimulation. CDR3 sequence: CASSPQPPSGNQPQHF. The CDR3, as DNA: TGTGCCAGCAGTCCGCAACCCCCGTCGGGCAATCAGCCCCAGCATTTT.